This T cell receptor beta chain was sequenced for a study of TIL therapy for anti-PD-1-resistant metastatic lung cancer. The immunoSEQ assay was v3. Libraries were sequenced to 1.5 million to 2.5 million read pairs (survey) or 5-6 million (deep). Some clones are missing from TCRdb's copy, which holds only in-frame ones; the method was immunoSEQ multiplex PCR. The sample lists some 60,000 clones; 55% to 70% were seen once. The time point denotes: pre-treatment sample, taken before nivolumab and TIL therapy. Stage 4 NSCLC adults joined between October 2017 and January 2020. CDR3 length: 13 residues. Trimming shortened V by 7 bases and J by 4 bases, and 11 bases separated the two germline ends. CDR1 MNHEY and CDR2 SVGAGI come from the germline V gene.

The rearrangement uses TRBV6-5 and TRBJ2-1; no definite D call. Sequenced material: blood, taken at baseline. The receptor was isolated from a person aged 25-85 years with non-small cell lung cancer. CDR3 DNA: TGTGCCAGCACCAGTACCCCATACAATGAGCAGTTCTTC. This translates into CASTSTPYNEQFF.